A selection of T cell receptor beta chains follows, all from one sample in a study of T cell changes during pregnancy in multiple sclerosis. TCRdb keeps only in-frame clones here, not all; method: immunoSEQ multiplex PCR. The sample consists of approximately 97,000 clones, 90% of them appearing once. The material was peripheral blood, obtained in the second trimester of pregnancy. Receptor source: a female donor in good health, enrolled as a control in a pregnancy study. Each CDR3 is given with its conserved first and last residue. A D gene is named only where the DNA matches it firmly. Size values are once, few and many counts, or a class for expanded clones, and some rows have none.

D gene: TRBD2
V gene: TRBV9
clone size: .
J gene: TRBJ2-5
CDR3 protein: CASSVATSGRGETQYF
CDR3 DNA: TGTGCCAGCAGCGTAGCGACTAGCGGGAGGGGGGAGACCCAGTACTTC

D gene: .
V gene: TRBV7-9
clone size: .
J gene: TRBJ1-1
CDR3 protein: CASSLNTPLNTEAFF
CDR3 DNA: TGTGCCAGCAGCTTAAATACTCCGTTGAACACTGAAGCTTTCTTT

D gene: .
V gene: TRBV15
clone size: .
J gene: TRBJ1-1
CDR3 protein: CATSRGEGAEAFF
CDR3 DNA: TGTGCCACCAGCAGAGGGGAGGGCGCTGAAGCTTTCTTT

D gene: .
V gene: TRBV5-1
clone size: .
J gene: TRBJ2-7
CDR3 protein: CASSLDRYEQYF
CDR3 DNA: TGCGCCAGCAGCCTTGACAGGTACGAGCAGTACTTC

D gene: TRBD2
V gene: TRBV7-2
clone size: .
J gene: TRBJ2-3
CDR3 protein: CASSLGGAGGQDTQYF
CDR3 DNA: TGTGCCAGCAGCTTGGGGGGGGCGGGAGGTCAAGATACGCAGTATTTT

D gene: .
V gene: TRBV27
clone size: .
J gene: TRBJ1-5
CDR3 protein: CASRGAGHNQPQHF
CDR3 DNA: TGTGCCAGCAGGGGGGCAGGCCATAATCAGCCCCAGCATTTT

D gene: TRBD1
V gene: TRBV6-1
clone size: .
J gene: TRBJ2-7
CDR3 protein: CASIPGQGGYEQYF
CDR3 DNA: TGTGCCAGCATCCCGGGACAGGGAGGCTACGAGCAGTACTTC

D gene: TRBD1
V gene: TRBV27
clone size: .
J gene: TRBJ2-2
CDR3 protein: CASSRDRLNTGELFF
CDR3 DNA: TGTGCCAGCAGTCGGGACAGGCTGAACACCGGGGAGCTGTTTTTT

D gene: .
V gene: TRBV5-1
clone size: .
J gene: TRBJ1-4
CDR3 protein: CASSLAGGNEKLFF
CDR3 DNA: TGCGCCAGCAGCTTGGCCGGCGGGAATGAAAAACTGTTTTTT

D gene: TRBD2
V gene: TRBV28
clone size: .
J gene: TRBJ2-4
CDR3 protein: CASSPNRTSGRENIQYF
CDR3 DNA: TGTGCCAGCAGTCCCAATCGGACTAGCGGGAGGGAAAACATTCAGTACTTC

D gene: TRBD1
V gene: TRBV7-7
clone size: .
J gene: TRBJ2-1
CDR3 protein: CASSLNPGQGNEQFF
CDR3 DNA: TGTGCTAGCAGCTTAAATCCGGGACAGGGGAATGAGCAGTTCTTC

D gene: TRBD1
V gene: TRBV4-1
clone size: .
J gene: TRBJ1-4
CDR3 protein: CASSQPRDRAATNEKLFF
CDR3 DNA: TGCGCCAGCAGCCAACCCCGGGACAGGGCTGCAACTAATGAAAAACTGTTTTTT

D gene: .
V gene: TRBV7-9
clone size: .
J gene: TRBJ2-5
CDR3 protein: CASTPAGETQYF
CDR3 DNA: TGTGCCAGCACCCCGGCCGGGGAGACCCAGTACTTC

D gene: .
V gene: TRBV28
clone size: .
J gene: TRBJ1-1
CDR3 protein: CASSPPGGSRGEAFF
CDR3 DNA: TGTGCCAGCAGTCCCCCGGGGGGATCGAGAGGTGAAGCTTTCTTT

D gene: .
V gene: TRBV6-4
clone size: few
J gene: TRBJ2-1
CDR3 protein: CASSEGSGPYNEQFF
CDR3 DNA: TGTGCCAGCAGTGAAGGGAGCGGACCCTACAATGAGCAGTTCTTC

D gene: .
V gene: TRBV18
clone size: .
J gene: TRBJ1-5
CDR3 protein: CASSPRGDPTRNQPQHF
CDR3 DNA: TGTGCCAGCTCACCCAGGGGTGATCCCACTCGCAATCAGCCCCAGCATTTT

D gene: TRBD1
V gene: TRBV7-2
clone size: .
J gene: TRBJ1-5
CDR3 protein: CASSLGHRGRNQPQHF
CDR3 DNA: TGTGCCAGCAGCTTAGGACACAGGGGTCGAAATCAGCCCCAGCATTTT

D gene: .
V gene: TRBV19
clone size: .
J gene: TRBJ2-7
CDR3 protein: CASSIRTGTAYEQYF
CDR3 DNA: TGTGCCAGTAGTATTAGAACCGGGACTGCCTACGAGCAGTACTTC

D gene: .
V gene: TRBV19
clone size: .
J gene: TRBJ2-1
CDR3 protein: CASSRPSGDAGRNEQFF
CDR3 DNA: TGTGCCAGTAGTCGCCCGTCAGGGGACGCCGGTAGGAATGAGCAGTTCTTC

D gene: TRBD2
V gene: TRBV25-1
clone size: .
J gene: TRBJ2-7
CDR3 protein: CASSDGTSGPAYEQYF
CDR3 DNA: TGTGCCAGCAGTGATGGGACTAGCGGGCCTGCCTACGAGCAGTACTTC

D gene: TRBD2
V gene: TRBV4-2
clone size: .
J gene: TRBJ2-7
CDR3 protein: CASSQEAPGLAGESSYEQYF
CDR3 DNA: TGTGCCAGCAGCCAAGAGGCCCCTGGACTAGCGGGGGAGAGTTCCTACGAGCAGTACTTC

D gene: .
V gene: TRBV2
clone size: few
J gene: TRBJ1-1
CDR3 protein: CASSVSSEAFF
CDR3 DNA: TGTGCCAGCAGCGTATCCAGTGAAGCTTTCTTT

D gene: .
V gene: TRBV19
clone size: .
J gene: TRBJ1-3
CDR3 protein: CATSRGGQSSSGNTIYF
CDR3 DNA: TGTGCCACCTCGAGGGGGGGCCAGTCAAGCTCTGGAAACACCATATATTTT

D gene: .
V gene: TRBV5-6
clone size: .
J gene: TRBJ1-2
CDR3 protein: CASSPGRGYGYTF
CDR3 DNA: TGTGCCAGCAGCCCGGGTCGGGGCTATGGCTACACCTTC

D gene: .
V gene: TRBV4-1
clone size: once
J gene: TRBJ2-7
CDR3 protein: CASSLRERSSYEQYF
CDR3 DNA: TGCGCCAGCAGCCTTAGGGAGCGCAGCTCCTACGAGCAGTACTTC

D gene: .
V gene: TRBV7-9
clone size: .
J gene: TRBJ1-3
CDR3 protein: CASSLSGGSGNTIYF
CDR3 DNA: TGTGCCAGCAGCCTTAGTGGCGGCTCTGGAAACACCATATATTTT

D gene: TRBD1
V gene: TRBV28
clone size: .
J gene: TRBJ1-5
CDR3 protein: CASSLGQGSNQPQHF
CDR3 DNA: TGTGCCAGCAGTTTAGGACAGGGGAGCAATCAGCCCCAGCATTTT

D gene: TRBD1
V gene: TRBV5-1
clone size: .
J gene: TRBJ1-2
CDR3 protein: CASSITGGDYGYTF
CDR3 DNA: TGCGCCAGCAGCATTACAGGGGGAGACTATGGCTACACCTTC

D gene: .
V gene: TRBV5-4
clone size: .
J gene: TRBJ2-7
CDR3 protein: CASSLILGGSYEQYF
CDR3 DNA: TGTGCCAGCAGCCTGATTCTGGGGGGATCCTACGAGCAGTACTTC

D gene: .
V gene: TRBV7-2
clone size: .
J gene: TRBJ2-3
CDR3 protein: CASSLGLTAGQYF
CDR3 DNA: TGTGCCAGCAGCTTAGGACTAACAGCGGGTCAGTATTTT

D gene: TRBD1
V gene: TRBV29-1
clone size: .
J gene: TRBJ1-2
CDR3 protein: CSVLNTGGYGYTF
CDR3 DNA: TGCAGCGTTCTCAATACAGGGGGCTATGGCTACACCTTC

D gene: TRBD1
V gene: TRBV5-4
clone size: .
J gene: TRBJ1-2
CDR3 protein: CASSRELQGAGGYTF
CDR3 DNA: TGTGCCAGCAGCCGAGAACTTCAGGGGGCAGGGGGCTACACCTTC

D gene: .
V gene: TRBV7-4
clone size: .
J gene: TRBJ2-1
CDR3 protein: CASSQVLRTTEQFF
CDR3 DNA: TGTGCCAGCAGCCAAGTACTCCGGACTACGGAGCAGTTCTTC

D gene: .
V gene: TRBV4-2
clone size: few
J gene: TRBJ1-1
CDR3 protein: CASSQAGDGTEAFF
CDR3 DNA: TGTGCCAGCAGCCAAGCAGGGGATGGCACTGAAGCTTTCTTT

D gene: .
V gene: TRBV5-1
clone size: .
J gene: TRBJ1-2
CDR3 protein: CASSLGSHYGYTF
CDR3 DNA: TGCGCCAGCAGCTTGGGGAGTCACTATGGCTACACCTTC

D gene: .
V gene: TRBV4-2
clone size: .
J gene: TRBJ1-2
CDR3 protein: CASSPAGAFGYTF
CDR3 DNA: TGTGCCAGCAGTCCAGCAGGGGCCTTTGGCTACACCTTC

D gene: .
V gene: TRBV4-2
clone size: .
J gene: TRBJ2-7
CDR3 protein: CASSQDWLPRDEQYF
CDR3 DNA: TGTGCCAGCAGCCAAGATTGGCTGCCGCGGGACGAGCAGTACTTC

D gene: .
V gene: TRBV9
clone size: .
J gene: TRBJ2-1
CDR3 protein: CASSVSGGYNEQFF
CDR3 DNA: TGTGCCAGCAGCGTATCCGGCGGCTACAATGAGCAGTTCTTC

D gene: TRBD1
V gene: TRBV9
clone size: .
J gene: TRBJ1-2
CDR3 protein: CASSARTGQHYGYTF
CDR3 DNA: TGTGCCAGCAGCGCTCGGACAGGGCAGCACTATGGCTACACCTTC

D gene: TRBD2
V gene: TRBV5-1
clone size: .
J gene: TRBJ2-5
CDR3 protein: CASSLGLAVETQYF
CDR3 DNA: TGCGCCAGCAGCTTGGGACTAGCGGTCGAGACCCAGTACTTC

D gene: TRBD2
V gene: TRBV7-2
clone size: .
J gene: TRBJ2-7
CDR3 protein: CASSLGTSGRTLSYEQYF
CDR3 DNA: TGTGCCAGCAGCTTAGGGACTAGCGGGAGGACCCTCTCCTACGAGCAGTACTTC

D gene: TRBD1
V gene: TRBV27
clone size: .
J gene: TRBJ2-7
CDR3 protein: CASRYGTGRYEQYF
CDR3 DNA: TGTGCCAGCAGGTACGGGACAGGGAGGTACGAGCAGTACTTC

D gene: TRBD1
V gene: TRBV4-3
clone size: .
J gene: TRBJ1-2
CDR3 protein: CASSHTSTGHYGYTF
CDR3 DNA: TGCGCCAGCAGCCACACATCGACAGGGCACTATGGCTACACCTTC

D gene: TRBD1
V gene: TRBV27
clone size: .
J gene: TRBJ1-1
CDR3 protein: CASSKGQVNTEAFF
CDR3 DNA: TGTGCCAGCAGCAAAGGACAGGTGAACACTGAAGCTTTCTTT

D gene: TRBD1
V gene: TRBV2
clone size: once
J gene: TRBJ1-2
CDR3 protein: CASSEAGAGGEQGYTF
CDR3 DNA: TGTGCCAGCAGTGAAGCTGGGGCAGGGGGCGAGCAGGGCTACACCTTC

D gene: TRBD1
V gene: TRBV19
clone size: .
J gene: TRBJ1-5
CDR3 protein: CASSPGTGVNNQPQHF
CDR3 DNA: TGTGCCAGTAGTCCAGGGACAGGAGTTAACAATCAGCCCCAGCATTTT

D gene: TRBD2
V gene: TRBV30
clone size: .
J gene: TRBJ2-1
CDR3 protein: CAWSGRLASNEQFF
CDR3 DNA: TGTGCCTGGAGCGGGAGACTAGCGTCAAATGAGCAGTTCTTC

D gene: .
V gene: TRBV4-3
clone size: few
J gene: TRBJ1-2
CDR3 protein: CASSPARGSYGYTF
CDR3 DNA: TGCGCCAGCAGCCCCGCTCGGGGTAGCTATGGCTACACCTTC

D gene: .
V gene: TRBV25-1
clone size: .
J gene: TRBJ1-1
CDR3 protein: CASSSLTGPNTEAFF
CDR3 DNA: TGTGCCAGCAGCTCCCTTACAGGGCCGAACACTGAAGCTTTCTTT

D gene: .
V gene: TRBV23-1
clone size: .
J gene: TRBJ2-1
CDR3 protein: CASSQQGINSYNEQFF
CDR3 DNA: TGCGCCAGCAGTCAACAGGGTATCAACTCCTACAATGAGCAGTTCTTC